Following are 17 T cell receptor beta chains from one sample sequenced in a study of glioma-infiltrating T cells after dendritic cell vaccination. The protocol was immunoSEQ multiplex PCR, while the TCRdb copy is restricted to in-frame clones and leaves out a portion. Of roughly 52,000 clones detected, roughly 87% appear once; the ten largest clones hold approximately 10%. Sequenced here: blood, sampled before dendritic cell vaccination. The source of these receptors is a human donor with glioblastoma.

The CDR3 spells CSARVGRETNEKLFF. CDR3 coding DNA: TGCAGCGCCCGAGTGGGGAGGGAGACTAATGAAAAACTGTTTTTT. The V call is TRBV29-1, the J call TRBJ1-4; D is unresolved. The CDR3 runs 15 residues. Trimming pared 7 bases from V and 2 bases from J, leaving 17 bases between. Germline V CDR1 and CDR2: SQVTM, ANQGSEA.

The chain couples TRBV30 to TRBJ2-7, with D perhaps TRBD1 (5 bases). The CDR3 is 13 residues long. Between the trimmed V and J ends, which lost 0 bases and 2 bases, there was a span of 8 bases. Germline CDR1 GTSNPN, CDR2 SVGIG (reference sequence). CDR3 bases: TGTGCCTGGAGTGTACAGGTTCCCTACGAGCAGTACTTC. Amino acid sequence: CAWSVQVPYEQYF.

The chain is built from TRBV19 and TRBJ2-3; TRBD2 might be the D (6 bases). CDR3 length equals 17 residues. From germline, CDR1 is LNHDA and CDR2 SQIVND (reference sequence). Trimming removed 3 bases from V and 0 bases from J, with 16 bases in between. The CDR3 reads CASSIGYSGPSTDTQYF. CDR3 bases: TGTGCCAGTAGTATTGGATATAGCGGTCCTAGCACAGATACGCAGTATTTT. The variable domain in full, with the rest retrieved from reference TRBV19 and TRBJ2-3, is DGGITQSPKYLFRKEGQNVTLSCEQNLNHDAMYWYRQDPGQGLRLIYYSQIVNDFQKGDIAEGYSVSREKKESFPLTVTSAQKNPTAFYLCASSIGYSGPSTDTQYFGPGTRLTVL.

Notes on this clone: In the same sample, other DNA sequences code for this CDR3. The chain uses TRBV6-1 and TRBJ1-2; 7 bases map to TRBD1. CDR3 size: 13 residues. The trim removed 7 bases at V and 4 bases at J, leaving 6 bases unmatched. Germline lookup yields CDR1 MNHNS and CDR2 SASEGT. In DNA, the CDR3 is TGTGCCAGCACACGGACAGGACTCTATGGCTACACCTTC. Translation gives CASTRTGLYGYTF.

This CDR3 is CASSLRQGLNTGELFF. DNA for the CDR3: TGCGCCAGCAGCCTTCGACAGGGTCTGAACACCGGGGAGCTGTTTTTT. This chain joins TRBV5-1 and TRBJ2-2, with 7 bases lining up with TRBD1. The V and J ends lost 4 bases and 1 base, in that order; junction bases with no gene match: 7. This CDR3 is built from 16 residues. Germline V gives CDR1 SGHRS, CDR2 YFSETQ. Using reference TRBV5-1 and TRBJ2-2 for the parts outside the CDR3, the full variable domain is KAGVTQTPRYLIKTRGQQVTLSCSPISGHRSVSWYQQTPGQGLQFLFEYFSETQRNKGNFPGRFSGRQFSNSRSEMNVSTLELGDSALYLCASSLRQGLNTGELFFGEGSRLTVL.

The count of this clone is one. The rearrangement uses TRBV5-4 and TRBJ1-1; 11 bases align to TRBD1. The CDR3 loop spans 17 amino acids. With 4 bases clipped from V and 3 bases from J, the junction kept 11 bases outside the gene matches. Germline assignment: CDR1 SGHNT and CDR2 YYREEE (reference sequence). DNA for the CDR3: TGTGCCAGCAGCCCAAACTCGGGACAGGGGGGGGACACTGAAGCTTTCTTT. Amino acids: CASSPNSGQGGDTEAFF.

The chain's CDR3 is CASSQLGGSGNTIYF. CDR3 in DNA: TGTGCCAGCAGCCAGCTGGGGGGATCTGGAAACACCATATATTTT. The J gene is TRBJ1-3, the V gene TRBV5-8; D might be TRBD1 (5 bases). The CDR3 spans 15 residues. Trimming pared 4 bases from V and 1 base from J, leaving 12 bases between. The germline gives CDR1 SGHTS, CDR2 YDEGEE.

This chain joins TRBV4-1 and TRBJ2-3; tentatively, D is TRBD1 (6 bases). CDR1 and CDR2 from the germline V gene are MGHRA and YSYEKL. Trimming cost V 2 bases and J 2 bases, with 11 bases left between them. The CDR3 length is 15 residues. As DNA, the CDR3 is TGCGCCAGCAGCCAACAGGGGCTCCCCACAGATACGCAGTATTTT. Protein sequence: CASSQQGLPTDTQYF.

V and J are TRBV7-2 and TRBJ1-1; TRBD1 matches at 8 bases. This CDR3 has 15 residues. Germline trimming cut 1 base from V and 6 bases from J; bases unmatched to any gene: 7. The germline gives CDR1 SGHTA, CDR2 FQGNSA. The DNA of the CDR3 is TGTGCCAGCAGCTTAGGAACAGGGGGTGGGGCTGAAGCTTTCTTT. It yields the protein CASSLGTGGGAEAFF.

J is TRBJ2-4 and V is TRBV5-1; 9 bases are a match to TRBD1. V lost 2 bases to trimming and J lost 4 bases; unmatched junction nucleotides: 1. Germline V lookup: CDR1 SGHRS, CDR2 YFSETQ. This CDR3 spans 14 amino acids. This CDR3 reads CASSFGQGKNIQYF. The CDR3, as DNA: TGCGCCAGCAGCTTCGGACAGGGGAAAAACATTCAGTACTTC.

The chain employs TRBV7-2 and TRBJ1-1; unclear D gene. Germline assignment: CDR1 SGHTA and CDR2 FQGNSA. The CDR3 covers 15 residues. Trimming pared 1 base from V and 10 bases from J, leaving 19 bases between. For the CDR3, the DNA is TGTGCCAGCAGCTTAGTATCCGGGCCCGTTGCGGGAGCTTTCTTT. It is translated as CASSLVSGPVAGAFF.

On this clone: The junction shows a germline mismatch at one end, possibly a read error. The sample has other DNA sequences that encode this CDR3 too. This chain links TRBV5-4 with TRBJ1-6; TRBD1 agrees at 7 bases. This CDR3 contains 14 residues. The V gene's germline CDR1 is SGHNT and CDR2 YYREEE (reference sequence). Written as DNA, the CDR3 is TGTGCCAGCAGCCAGGGACAGAATAATTCCCCCCTCCACTTT. Protein: CASSQGQNNSPLHF.

This clone has only one observation. The genes are TRBV7-2 and TRBJ2-3; 9 nucleotides line up with TRBD2. The V gene's germline CDR1 is SGHTA and CDR2 FQGNSA. The trim removed 5 bases at V and 2 bases at J, leaving 5 bases unmatched. This CDR3 has 15 amino acids. CDR3 DNA sequence: TGTGCCAGCAGCCTCGGCGGGGGGGCCACAGATACGCAGTATTTT. This codes for CASSLGGGATDTQYF.

The J gene is TRBJ1-1, the V gene TRBV2, with 8 bases that match TRBD1. CDR1 and CDR2 from the germline V gene are SNHLY and FYNNEI. Trimming cost V 7 bases and J 0 bases; bases outside gene matches: 7. This CDR3 contains 15 residues. CDR3 bases: TGTGCCAGCATGGGGGGGACAGGTATGAACACTGAAGCTTTCTTT. This codes for CASMGGTGMNTEAFF.

This clone was seen only once. The gene calls are TRBV19 and TRBJ2-3; TRBD2 matches 8 bases. This CDR3 spans 16 amino acids. CDR1 LNHDA and CDR2 SQIVND come from the germline V gene (reference sequence). V gave up 3 bases and J gave up 2 bases; unmatched junction bases: 7. This CDR3 is CASSMRLAGSTDTQYF. In nucleotides, the CDR3 is TGTGCCAGTAGTATGCGGCTAGCGGGTTCCACAGATACGCAGTATTTT.

V gene TRBV18 combines with J gene TRBJ2-7, with TRBD1 identical over 9 bases. In germline, CDR1 is KGHSH, CDR2 LQKENI. J gave up 2 bases and V 3 bases, and 5 bases lay outside the gene matches. The CDR3 runs to 15 residues. The CDR3 region is CASSPQGTGTYEQYF. The CDR3 nucleotides read TGTGCCAGCTCACCTCAGGGGACAGGGACCTACGAGCAGTACTTC.

The rearrangement uses TRBV30 and TRBJ2-3; 9 bases align to TRBD2. V was clipped by 2 bases and J by 5 bases; unmatched bases: 8. The germline gives CDR1 GTSNPN, CDR2 SVGIG (reference sequence). The CDR3 covers 15 residues. CDR3 coding DNA: TGTGCCTGGAGTCGGGCTAGCGGGGAAAGAGATACGCAGTATTTT. Residues: CAWSRASGERDTQYF.